Listed here are 21 T cell receptor beta chains from one sample, sequenced in a study of T cells in women clearing cervical HPV infection. Produced via immunoSEQ multiplex PCR; TCRdb's table is partial and in-frame only. The table gives about 30,000 clones; the top ten clones make up 2.5% to 3.5% of it. The specimen was blood buffy coat. The receptors originated from a woman aged 18-70 years with a cervical HPV16 infection that either progressed to CIN3+ or cleared (not recorded which).

As concerns this clone: The read terminates 3 residues ahead of where the CDR3 ends, so the germline J gene completes it. The chain joins TRBV23-1 to TRBJ2-5; 7 bases align to TRBD1. TRBV23-1 is labeled an ORF, and its function is uncertain. CDR3 length: 13 residues. With V trimmed by 10 bases and J by 5 bases, 10 bases remained unmatched. The CDR3 here is CATISTGNETQYF. The DNA read from the CDR3 is TGCGCCACAATATCGACAGGGAATGAGACC.

About this clone itself: The CDR3 end is not reached by the read, which stops 3 residues before it; the germline J gene fills it in. J is TRBJ2-5 and V is TRBV2, with 9 bases aligning to TRBD2. CDR1 SNHLY and CDR2 FYNNEI come from the germline V gene. The CDR3 has 17 residues. Trimming took 3 bases from V and 1 from J; bases not matched to a gene: 9. The CDR3 reads CASSDGVASGAQETQYF. CDR3 DNA, as far as it was read: TGTGCCAGCAGTGATGGGGTAGCTAGCGGGGCCCAAGAGACC.

About this clone itself: The read stops 3 residues short of the end of the CDR3; the missing end is completed from the germline J gene. This chain links TRBV4-2 with TRBJ1-2; TRBD1 matches at 10 bases. The CDR3 totals 16 residues. The V gene's germline CDR1 is LGHNA and CDR2 YNFKEQ. Trimming at V came to 0 bases and at J to 2 bases, leaving 3 bases not matched to a gene. The DNA read from the CDR3 is TGTGCCAGCAGCCAAGAAAGGACAGGGGGAAACTATGGC. As protein: CASSQERTGGNYG. The whole CDR3 sequence reads CASSQERTGGNYGYTF.

A word on this clone: Sequencing ends 3 residues short of the CDR3 end; the germline J gene provides the rest. This chain connects TRBV5-1 to TRBJ1-2, with D tentatively TRBD1 (6 bases). The CDR3 totals 13 residues. Germline loops: CDR1 SGHRS, CDR2 YFSETQ. With 4 bases removed from V and 4 bases from J, the gap between germline ends came to 11 bases. The chain's CDR3 is CASSSTGLYGYTF. The sequenced CDR3 bases are TGCGCCAGCAGCAGTACAGGGCTCTATGGC.

Concerning this clone: The CDR3 goes on 3 residues after the read ends, and that part is filled in from the germline J gene. The V gene is TRBV7-2, the J gene TRBJ1-4; D may be TRBD1 (6 bases). This CDR3 has 14 residues. CDR1 is SGHTA and CDR2 is FQGNSA in the germline V gene. The V gene lost 1 base and the J gene lost 5 bases, with 8 bases spanning the gap. The part of the CDR3 DNA that was read is TGTGCCAGCAGCTTAGGGACAGAAAATGAAAAA. Its translation: CASSLGTENEK. Given in full, the CDR3 is CASSLGTENEKLFF.

Remarks on this clone: From the germline J gene comes the end of the CDR3, since the read stops 3 residues before it. The rearrangement links TRBV6-4 to TRBJ2-3; 10 nucleotides match TRBD2. This CDR3 has 15 amino acids. Germline CDR1 reads MRHNA; CDR2 reads SNTAGT. The ends lost 4 bases at V and 1 base at J; junction bases unmatched: 2. Incomplete CDR3 DNA: TGTGCCAGCAGTGGAACTAGCGGGGGCACAGATACG. It yields the protein CASSGTSGGTDT. The entire CDR3 protein is CASSGTSGGTDTQYF.

As to this clone: The CDR3 end falls 3 residues outside the read, so it is completed with the germline J gene. The genes are TRBV19 and TRBJ1-1, with 9 bases aligning to TRBD1. Germline CDR1 is LNHDA and CDR2 is SQIVND (reference sequence). The CDR3 has 14 residues. V lost 3 bases to trimming and J lost 6 bases; unmatched junction nucleotides: 5. Incomplete CDR3 DNA: TGTGCCAGTAGTATTGGAAGACAGGGGGCTGAA. It codes for CASSIGRQGAE. The complete CDR3 protein is CASSIGRQGAEAFF.

In the case of this clone: The read terminates 3 residues ahead of where the CDR3 ends, so the germline J gene completes it. The chain combines TRBV5-6 with TRBJ2-7, with 9 bases aligning to TRBD1. J gave up 3 bases and V 4 bases, and 8 bases lay outside the gene matches. The CDR3 has 15 residues. The germline V gene encodes CDR1 SGHDT and CDR2 YYEEEE. This CDR3 is CASSPPNRGLYEQYF. CDR3 DNA (partial): TGTGCCAGCAGCCCCCCCAACAGGGGGCTCTACGAG.

Note on this clone: The read gets to within 3 residues of the CDR3 end, and the germline J gene fills in the rest. The chain uses TRBV5-4 and TRBJ1-1, with 7 bases matching TRBD1. Unmatched junction bases numbered 0, after V lost 1 base and J lost 0 bases. The CDR3 is made up of 14 amino acids. Germline-derived CDR1 and CDR2 are SGHNT and YYREEE (reference sequence). This CDR3 reads CASSLQGVNTEAFF. Partial CDR3 DNA: TGTGCCAGCAGCTTGCAGGGGGTGAACACTGAA. The whole variable domain, filled in from reference TRBV5-4 and TRBJ1-1, reads ETGVTQSPTHLIKTRGQQVTLRCSSQSGHNTVSWYQQALGQGPQFIFQYYREEENGRGNFPPRFSGLQFPNYSSELNVNALELDDSALYLCASSLQGVNTEAFFGQGTRLTVV.

As concerns this clone: The CDR3 extends 3 residues past the end of the read, so its final part is completed from the germline J gene. The gene calls are TRBV20-1 and TRBJ1-2; tentatively, D is TRBD1 (5 bases). This CDR3 contains 15 residues. With 0 bases removed from V and 5 bases from J, the gap between germline ends came to 16 bases. Germline V gene sequence: CDR1 DFQATT, CDR2 SNEGSKA (reference sequence). The CDR3 is CSARDRNLGLYGYTF. The sequenced CDR3 bases are TGCAGTGCTAGAGATCGAAATCTGGGGCTTTATGGC.

The part of the CDR3 DNA that was read is TGCAGTGCTAGTAGGACAGCGACCTACGAG. This translates into CSASRTATYE. The whole CDR3 region reads CSASRTATYEQYF. The chain recombines TRBV20-1 with TRBJ2-7; tentatively, D is TRBD1 (6 bases). The observed sequence ends 3 residues before the CDR3 terminus, with the missing tail filled in from the germline J gene. The CDR3 is 13 residues long. CDR1 is DFQATT, CDR2 SNEGSKA, per germline (reference sequence). V lost 3 bases, J lost 2 bases, and 11 bases lay in between.

Details on this clone: The CDR3 goes on 3 residues after the read ends, and that part is filled in from the germline J gene. This rearrangement joins TRBV2 to TRBJ2-3; 8 nucleotides align to TRBD1. Germline CDR1 SNHLY, CDR2 FYNNEI. This CDR3 contains 14 residues. The J segment lost 6 bases and the V segment lost 8 bases, leaving 10 bases of the junction unmatched. The CDR3 loop is CASGTGQRSDTQYF. The DNA read from the CDR3 is TGTGCCAGCGGGACAGGACAGAGATCCGATACG.

CDR3 sequence: CSARDWQASYNEQFF. The sequenced CDR3 bases are TGCAGTGCTAGAGATTGGCAGGCCTCCTACAATGAG. The chain links TRBV20-1 to TRBJ2-1; D remains ambiguous. Read coverage stops 3 residues before the CDR3 terminus; the germline J gene supplies the remainder. This CDR3 has 15 amino acids. The germline V gene has CDR1 DFQATT and CDR2 SNEGSKA (reference sequence). With 0 bases removed from V and 0 bases from J, the gap between germline ends came to 9 bases.

On this clone itself: From the germline J gene comes the end of the CDR3, since the read stops 3 residues before it. The sample holds other DNA sequences that translate to the same CDR3. The genes are TRBV30 and TRBJ2-5; no definite D call. V was shortened by 0 bases and J by 4 bases, with 6 bases between the two germline ends. The CDR3 is 12 amino acids. CDR1 and CDR2 from the germline V gene are GTSNPN and SVGIG (reference sequence). Partial CDR3 DNA: TGTGCCTGGAGTGTTTCAGGAGAGACC. Amino acids: CAWSVSGET. The whole CDR3 is CAWSVSGETQYF. The full variable domain, in which reference TRBV30 and TRBJ2-5 provide the parts outside the CDR3, is SQTIHQWPATLVQPVGSPLSLECTVEGTSNPNLYWYRQAAGRGLQLLFYSVGIGQISSEVPQNLSASRPQDRQFILSSKKLLLSDSGFYLCAWSVSGETQYFGPGTRLLVL.

Of note for this clone: The read terminates 3 residues ahead of where the CDR3 ends, so the germline J gene completes it. The chain couples TRBV5-1 to TRBJ2-3; D might be TRBD2 (7 bases). Trimming took 4 bases from V and 3 from J, leaving 15 bases between them. This CDR3 has 15 amino acids. The germline gives CDR1 SGHRS, CDR2 YFSETQ. The CDR3 spells CASSPGGGGTDTQYF. Incomplete CDR3 DNA: TGCGCCAGCAGCCCGGGGGGCGGGGGAACAGATACG.

To note about this clone: The read halts 3 residues ahead of the CDR3 end, with the missing end drawn from the germline J gene. V is TRBV2 and J is TRBJ1-2; tentatively, D is TRBD1 (5 bases). This CDR3 is built from 14 residues. Germline V CDR1 and CDR2: SNHLY, FYNNEI. CDR3 protein: CASSERGPGPGYTF. Incomplete CDR3 DNA: TGTGCCAGCAGTGAAAGGGGCCCCGGGCCCGGC.

About this clone: The read gets to within 3 residues of the CDR3 end, and the germline J gene fills in the rest. The chain uses TRBV20-1 and TRBJ2-3; 8 bases align to TRBD1. The CDR3 has 16 amino acids. Germline V gene sequence: CDR1 DFQATT, CDR2 SNEGSKA (reference sequence). Trimming at V came to 4 bases and at J to 2 bases, leaving 11 bases not matched to a gene. Partial CDR3 DNA: TGCAGTGCTATGTTTTGGGCAGGGGGCTTCACAGATACG. It is translated as CSAMFWAGGFTDT. The whole CDR3 protein is CSAMFWAGGFTDTQYF.

Regarding this clone: The observed sequence ends 3 residues before the CDR3 terminus, with the missing tail filled in from the germline J gene. The J gene is TRBJ2-1, the V gene TRBV6-1; 8 nucleotides align to TRBD1. Germline CDR1 is MNHNS and CDR2 is SASEGT. CDR3 length: 12 residues. With 3 bases clipped from V and 8 bases from J, the junction kept 0 bases outside the gene matches. CDR3 DNA, as far as it was read: TGTGCCAGCAGTGACAGGGGGCATGAG. Translating it yields CASSDRGHE. The entire CDR3 is CASSDRGHEQFF.

As to this clone: The CDR3 end is not reached by the read, which stops 3 residues before it; the germline J gene fills it in. The chain recombines TRBV5-6 with TRBJ2-7; tentative D call: TRBD1 (5 bases). Trimming shortened V by 0 bases and J by 2 bases, and 9 bases separated the two germline ends. This CDR3 contains 14 residues. Looked up from germline, CDR1 is SGHDT and CDR2 is YYEEEE. The chain's CDR3 is CASSLGTLPYEQYF. Incomplete CDR3 DNA: TGTGCCAGCAGCTTGGGGACACTTCCCTACGAG.

Regarding this clone: The read ends 3 residues shy of where the CDR3 ends; the end is completed using the germline J gene. This chain links TRBV7-2 with TRBJ2-5; 9 bases map to TRBD2. With 5 bases clipped from V and 2 bases from J, the junction kept 6 bases outside the gene matches. Germline loops: CDR1 SGHTA, CDR2 FQGNSA. This CDR3 has 15 residues. Partial CDR3 DNA: TGTGCCAGCAGCCCAGGGACTAGCTCACAAGAGACC. Residues: CASSPGTSSQET. The full CDR3 protein is CASSPGTSSQETQYF.

CDR3 residues: CASSHLGQGDSEAFF. CDR3 bases read: TGTGCCAGCAGCCATTTGGGACAGGGTGATTCTGAA. The chain joins TRBV14 to TRBJ1-1; 9 bases are a match to TRBD1. The sequence runs out 3 residues before the end of the CDR3; the remainder is reconstructed from the germline J gene. The V and J ends lost 3 bases and 6 bases, in that order; junction bases with no gene match: 8. Germline loops: CDR1 SGHDN, CDR2 FVKESK. The CDR3 consists of 15 residues.